This T cell receptor (beta chain) appears in the sequencing data of a study of blood T cell repertoires in COVID-19. Method: immunoSEQ multiplex PCR; TCRdb's copy keeps in-frame clones and lacks some. The data show roughly 60,000 clones, roughly 77% seen once. This CDR3 is built from 15 residues. Trimming stripped 3 bases from V and 5 bases from J, with 14 bases between. From germline, CDR1 is SGHAT and CDR2 FQNNGV. The source of this sequence is a man older than 75 with acute or convalescent COVID-19. The sample was peripheral blood. This chain uses TRBV11-2 with TRBJ2-1, with D unresolved. The CDR3 sequence is CASSFRVSLNNEQFF. The CDR3 coding sequence is TGTGCCAGCAGCTTCCGGGTGAGCCTTAACAATGAGCAGTTCTTC.